This is a list of T cell receptor beta chains from one sample in a study of T cell changes during pregnancy in multiple sclerosis. Data came from immunoSEQ multiplex PCR; TCRdb stores just in-frame clones and leaves some out. This sample has roughly 60,000 clones, with roughly 89% found just once. The specimen comprised peripheral blood, sampled in the second trimester of pregnancy. Every receptor here comes from a female donor with multiple sclerosis, enrolled in a pregnancy study. CDR3s include the opening cysteine and the closing phenylalanine or tryptophan. The D gene is left open where the match is weak. Not every row has a clone size; where given, it reads once, few, many or a size class.

clone size	D gene	V gene	J gene	CDR3 DNA	CDR3 protein
-	-	TRBV21-1	TRBJ1-5	TGTGCCCTCACCAGGGGGCCTTTTCCTAGCAATCAGCCCCAGCATTTT	CALTRGPFPSNQPQHF
-	TRBD2	TRBV5-6	TRBJ2-7	TGTGCCAGCAGCTTAGGGTTGACGGGAGGGGGCTACGAGCAGTACTTC	CASSLGLTGGGYEQYF
-	TRBD1	TRBV28	TRBJ1-2	TGTGCCAGCAGTCCCCGATGGACAGGGAAATATGGCTACACCTTC	CASSPRWTGKYGYTF
-	-	TRBV11-2	TRBJ2-2	TGTGCCAGCAGCTTAGAGAGCACCGGGGAGCTGTTTTTT	CASSLESTGELFF
-	-	TRBV30	TRBJ1-1	TGTGCCTGGAGTGGGGACCCGGGGAGGACTGAAGCTTTCTTT	CAWSGDPGRTEAFF
-	-	TRBV28	TRBJ1-5	TGTGCCAGCAGACCCGACAGGTCCAATCAGCCCCAGCATTTT	CASRPDRSNQPQHF
-	TRBD1	TRBV6-5	TRBJ2-7	TGTGCCAGCAGTCACAACAGGGGCTACGAGCAGTACTTC	CASSHNRGYEQYF
-	-	TRBV19	TRBJ2-7	TGTGCCAGTATGAGGAGAAAGGACTCCTACGAGCAGTACTTC	CASMRRKDSYEQYF
-	-	TRBV10-3	TRBJ2-5	TGTGCCAGCGCCCAGGGTAGGGGAAAGGAGACCCAGTACTTC	CASAQGRGKETQYF
-	TRBD1	TRBV10-1	TRBJ2-1	TGCGCCAGCAGTGATAAGGGACAGGGGGTCCCTTCCTACAATGAGCAGTTCTTC	CASSDKGQGVPSYNEQFF
-	-	TRBV19	TRBJ1-2	TGTGCCAGTAGTATAGCCCCAAGGGCAGGGGAGCATGGCTACACCTTC	CASSIAPRAGEHGYTF
-	TRBD2	TRBV18	TRBJ2-2	TGTGCCAGCTCACCAGGGACTAGCGGTAACACCGGGGAGCTGTTTTTT	CASSPGTSGNTGELFF
-	TRBD1	TRBV9	TRBJ1-1	TGTGCCAGCAGCGTAGGAGAGTCCAGGGGGCTGAGCACTGAAGCTTTCTTT	CASSVGESRGLSTEAFF
-	TRBD1	TRBV7-2	TRBJ2-7	TGTGCCAGCAGCTTAACGGGGACAGGTCCCTACGAGCAGTACTTC	CASSLTGTGPYEQYF
-	-	TRBV4-2	TRBJ2-3	TGTGCCAGCAGCCAGGACATCGGGACACTCACAGATACGCAGTATTTT	CASSQDIGTLTDTQYF
few	TRBD2	TRBV2	TRBJ2-3	TGTGCCAGCAGTGAGCGGACTAGCGGGAGTGCAGATACGCAGTATTTT	CASSERTSGSADTQYF
-	-	TRBV19	TRBJ2-2	TGTGCCAGTAGCTCCACAGGGCCCGGGGAGCTGTTTTTT	CASSSTGPGELFF
-	TRBD2	TRBV11-2	TRBJ2-2	TGTGCTGTGCCTGGACTAGCGGGCTCCACCGGGGAGCTGTTTTTT	CAVPGLAGSTGELFF
-	-	TRBV6-6	TRBJ2-5	TGTGCCAGTTCTACCTACCAAGAGACCCAGTACTTC	CASSTYQETQYF
-	TRBD2	TRBV9	TRBJ2-1	TGTGCCAGCAGCGTAAGCACCCAAAGCGGGAGCTATGGGCGTAGCTCCTACAATGAGCAGTTCTTC	CASSVSTQSGSYGRSSYNEQFF
-	TRBD2	TRBV7-6	TRBJ2-7	TGTGCCAGCAGTGAACTAGCGGACTCCTACGAGCAGTACTTC	CASSELADSYEQYF
-	TRBD2	TRBV10-2	TRBJ2-7	TGCGCCAGCAGTAACCCGGGGGGGGTTCGCTCCTACGAGCAGTACTTC	CASSNPGGVRSYEQYF
-	-	TRBV19	TRBJ1-1	TGTGCCAGTCACCCCCAGCGGGGGCTGGGGACTGAAGCTTTCTTT	CASHPQRGLGTEAFF
-	-	TRBV4-1	TRBJ1-5	TGCGCCAGCAGCCACAACCTGCAGGGTCATCAGCCCCAGCATTTT	CASSHNLQGHQPQHF
few	TRBD1	TRBV5-4	TRBJ1-2	TGTGCCAGCAGCTACCGGGGACAGGGACCTATCTATGGCTACACCTTC	CASSYRGQGPIYGYTF
-	-	TRBV6-5	TRBJ2-7	TGTGCCAGCAGTTACTCCGGGACTGGAAACTACGAGCAGTACTTC	CASSYSGTGNYEQYF